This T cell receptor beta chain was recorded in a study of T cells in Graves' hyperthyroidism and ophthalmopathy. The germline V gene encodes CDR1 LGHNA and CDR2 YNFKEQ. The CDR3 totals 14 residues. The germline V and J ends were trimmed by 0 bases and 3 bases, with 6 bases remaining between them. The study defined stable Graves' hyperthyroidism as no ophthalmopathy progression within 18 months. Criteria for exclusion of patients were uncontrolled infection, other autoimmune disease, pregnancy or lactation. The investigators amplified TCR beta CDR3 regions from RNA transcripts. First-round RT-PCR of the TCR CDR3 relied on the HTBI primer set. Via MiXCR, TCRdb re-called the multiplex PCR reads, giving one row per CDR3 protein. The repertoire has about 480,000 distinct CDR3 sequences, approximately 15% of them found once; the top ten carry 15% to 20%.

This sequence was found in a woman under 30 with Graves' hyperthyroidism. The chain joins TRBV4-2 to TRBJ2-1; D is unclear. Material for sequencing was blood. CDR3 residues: CASSQDLGYNEQFF. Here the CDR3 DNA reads TGTGCCAGCAGCCAAGATTTAGGCTACAATGAGCAGTTCTTC.